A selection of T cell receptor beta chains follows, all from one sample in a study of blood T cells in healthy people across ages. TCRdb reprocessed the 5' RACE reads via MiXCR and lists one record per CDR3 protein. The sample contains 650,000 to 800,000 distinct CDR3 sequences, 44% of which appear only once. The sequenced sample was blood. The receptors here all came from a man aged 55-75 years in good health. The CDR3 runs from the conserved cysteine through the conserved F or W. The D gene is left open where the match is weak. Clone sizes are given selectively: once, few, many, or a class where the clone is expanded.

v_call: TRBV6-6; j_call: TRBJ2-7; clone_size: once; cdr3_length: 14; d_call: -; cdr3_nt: TGTGCCAGCAGTTACTCTTCCTCTCTCTACGAGCAGTACTTC; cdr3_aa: CASSYSSSLYEQYF
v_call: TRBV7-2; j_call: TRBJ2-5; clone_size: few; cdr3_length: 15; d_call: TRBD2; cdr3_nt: TGTGCCAGCAGCTACGGACTAGCGGGAAAAGAGACCCAGTACTTC; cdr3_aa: CASSYGLAGKETQYF
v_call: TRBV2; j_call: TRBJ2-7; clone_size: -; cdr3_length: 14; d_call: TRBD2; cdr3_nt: TGTGCCAGCAGGGTGGGACTAGTCAACTACGAGCAGTACTTC; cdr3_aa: CASRVGLVNYEQYF
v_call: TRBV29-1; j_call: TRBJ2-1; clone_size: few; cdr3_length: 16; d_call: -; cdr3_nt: TGCAGCGTTGACGGGGCAGATGATAGCTCCTACAATGAGCAGTTCTTC; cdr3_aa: CSVDGADDSSYNEQFF
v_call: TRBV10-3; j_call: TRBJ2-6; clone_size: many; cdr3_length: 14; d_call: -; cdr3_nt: TGTGCCATCAGTGTTTCCTCTGGGGCCAACGTCCTGACTTTC; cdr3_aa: CAISVSSGANVLTF
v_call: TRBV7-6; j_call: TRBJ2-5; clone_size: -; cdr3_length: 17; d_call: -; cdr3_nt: TGTGCCAGCAGCCCCGGAGCGGTGCAGCCCAGGCAAGAGACCCAGTACTTC; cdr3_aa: CASSPGAVQPRQETQYF
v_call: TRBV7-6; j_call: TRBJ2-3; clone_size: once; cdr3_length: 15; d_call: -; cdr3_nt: TGTGCCAGCAGCCCTAACAGGGCTGGCACAGATACGCAGTATTTT; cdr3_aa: CASSPNRAGTDTQYF
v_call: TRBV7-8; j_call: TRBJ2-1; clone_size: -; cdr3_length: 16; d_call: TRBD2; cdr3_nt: TGTGCCAGCAGCTTATTTGGGGGGGTCTCCTACAATGAGCAGTTCTTC; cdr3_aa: CASSLFGGVSYNEQFF
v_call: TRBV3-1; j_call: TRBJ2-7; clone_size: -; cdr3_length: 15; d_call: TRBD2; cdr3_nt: TGTGCCAGCAGCCAAATGACTAGCGGGGGGTACGAGCAGTACTTC; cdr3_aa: CASSQMTSGGYEQYF
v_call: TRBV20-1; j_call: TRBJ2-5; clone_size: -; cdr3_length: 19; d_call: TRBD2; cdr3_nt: TGCAGTGCTAGAGATGCCCCGGGTAGCGGGGGGGGACACCAAGAGACCCAGTACTTC; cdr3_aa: CSARDAPGSGGGHQETQYF
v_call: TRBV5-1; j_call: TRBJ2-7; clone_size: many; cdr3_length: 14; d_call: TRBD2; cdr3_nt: TGCGCCAGCATGACTAGCGGGGGATCCTACGAGCAGTACTTC; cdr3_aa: CASMTSGGSYEQYF
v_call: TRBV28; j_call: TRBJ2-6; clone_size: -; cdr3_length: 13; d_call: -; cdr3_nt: TGTGCCAGCACCATGAGGGGGGCCAACGTCCTGACTTTC; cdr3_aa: CASTMRGANVLTF
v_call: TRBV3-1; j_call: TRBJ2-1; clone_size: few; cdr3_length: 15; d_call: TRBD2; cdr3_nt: TGTGCCAGCAGCCTCTCGGCGGGAGGTGGGGGTGAGCAGTTCTTC; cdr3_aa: CASSLSAGGGGEQFF
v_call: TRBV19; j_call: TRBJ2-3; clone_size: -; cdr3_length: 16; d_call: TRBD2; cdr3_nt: TGTGCCAGTAGTATTGCGGCCGCGGGGGAGGCAGATACGCAGTATTTT; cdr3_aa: CASSIAAAGEADTQYF
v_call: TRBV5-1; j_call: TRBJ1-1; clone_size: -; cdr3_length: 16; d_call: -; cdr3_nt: TGCGCCAGCAGCTTGGCCCCTCGGGGATTGGGAACTGAAGCTTTCTTT; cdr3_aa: CASSLAPRGLGTEAFF
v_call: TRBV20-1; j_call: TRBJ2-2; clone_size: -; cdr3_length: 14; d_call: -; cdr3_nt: TGCGGTGCTAGAGATCGTCCAGAAGTCGGGGAGCTGTTTTTT; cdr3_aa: CGARDRPEVGELFF
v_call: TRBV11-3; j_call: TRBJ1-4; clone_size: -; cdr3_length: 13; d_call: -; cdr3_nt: TGTGCCAGCAGCTCCGAGACCAAGGAAAAACTGTTTTTT; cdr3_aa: CASSSETKEKLFF
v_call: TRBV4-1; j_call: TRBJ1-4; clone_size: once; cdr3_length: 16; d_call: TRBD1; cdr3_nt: TGCGCCAGCAGCCAAGGTCGTGGGACAGGGGGTGAAAAACTGTTTTTT; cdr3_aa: CASSQGRGTGGEKLFF
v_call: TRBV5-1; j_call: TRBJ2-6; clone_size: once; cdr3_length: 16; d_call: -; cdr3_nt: TGCGCCAGCAGCCGCCTGACAGGCTCTGGGGCCAACGTCCTGACTTTC; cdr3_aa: CASSRLTGSGANVLTF
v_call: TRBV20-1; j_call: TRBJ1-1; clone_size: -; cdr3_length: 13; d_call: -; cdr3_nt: TGCAGTGCTAGAGGGTCCGTCAACACTGAAGCTTTCTTT; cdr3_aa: CSARGSVNTEAFF
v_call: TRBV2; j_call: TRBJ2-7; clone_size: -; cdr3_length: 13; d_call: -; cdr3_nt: TGTGCCAGCAGGAGGGTTGATGACTACGAGCAGTACTTC; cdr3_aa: CASRRVDDYEQYF
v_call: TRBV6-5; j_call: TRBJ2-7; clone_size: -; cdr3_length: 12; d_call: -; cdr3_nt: TGTGCCATCTCCCCGGGGCGGTACGAGCAGTACTTC; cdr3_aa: CAISPGRYEQYF
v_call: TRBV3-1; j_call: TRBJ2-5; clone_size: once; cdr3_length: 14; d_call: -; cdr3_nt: TGTGCCAGCAGCCAAGATATGGCGATCAGGGAGCAGTACTTC; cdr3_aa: CASSQDMAIREQYF
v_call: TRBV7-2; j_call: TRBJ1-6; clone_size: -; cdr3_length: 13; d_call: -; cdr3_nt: TGTGCCAGCAGCTTACAGAATGGCTCACCCCTCCACTTT; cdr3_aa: CASSLQNGSPLHF
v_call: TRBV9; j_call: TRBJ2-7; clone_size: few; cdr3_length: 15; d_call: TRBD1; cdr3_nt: TGTGCCAGCAGCGGAGCCGGGACAGGGGACGACGAGCAGTACTTC; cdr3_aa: CASSGAGTGDDEQYF
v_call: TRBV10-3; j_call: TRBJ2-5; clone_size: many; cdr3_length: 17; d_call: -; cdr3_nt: TGTGCCATCAGTGGACCCGGACAGGGAGGGGGACAAGAGACCCAGTACTTC; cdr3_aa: CAISGPGQGGGQETQYF
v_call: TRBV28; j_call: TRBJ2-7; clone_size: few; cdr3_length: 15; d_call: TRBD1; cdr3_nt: TGTGCCAGCAGTTCCGTTGGGACAGCCACCTACGAGCAGTACTTC; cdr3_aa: CASSSVGTATYEQYF
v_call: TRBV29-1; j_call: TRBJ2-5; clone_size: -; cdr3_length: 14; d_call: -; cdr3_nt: TGCAGCGTTGATATCAGAAGAGATCAAGAGACCCAGTACTTC; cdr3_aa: CSVDIRRDQETQYF
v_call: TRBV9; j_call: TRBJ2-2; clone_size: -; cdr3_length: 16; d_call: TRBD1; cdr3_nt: TGTGCCAGCAGGGAGACCGGGACAGGGGATGCCGGGGAGCTGTTTTTT; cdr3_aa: CASRETGTGDAGELFF
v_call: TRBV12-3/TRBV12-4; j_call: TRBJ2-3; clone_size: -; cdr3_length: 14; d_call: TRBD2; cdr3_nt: TGTGCCAGCAGTTCCAGAGCGGGAGCGGATACGCAGTATTTT; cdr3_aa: CASSSRAGADTQYF
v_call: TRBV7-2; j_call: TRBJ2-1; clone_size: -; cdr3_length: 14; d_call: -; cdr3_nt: TGTGCCAGCAGCTTAACACCAGCTGTCGGTGAGCAGTTCTTC; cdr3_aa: CASSLTPAVGEQFF
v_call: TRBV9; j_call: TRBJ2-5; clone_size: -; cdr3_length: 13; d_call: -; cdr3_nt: TGTGCCAGCAGCGCAGGGCCACGAGAGACCCAGTACTTC; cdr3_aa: CASSAGPRETQYF
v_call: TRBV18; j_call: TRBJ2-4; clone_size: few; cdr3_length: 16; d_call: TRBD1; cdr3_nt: TGTGCCAGCTCACCGGGACAGGGGACAGCCAAAAACATTCAGTACTTC; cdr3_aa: CASSPGQGTAKNIQYF
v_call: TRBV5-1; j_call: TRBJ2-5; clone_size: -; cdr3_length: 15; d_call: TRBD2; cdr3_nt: TGCGCCAGCAGCTCCAGCGGGGCCTCCCAAGAGACCCAGTACTTC; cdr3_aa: CASSSSGASQETQYF
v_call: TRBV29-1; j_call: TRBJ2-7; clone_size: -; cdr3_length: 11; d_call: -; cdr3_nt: TGCAGCGTTCGGAGGGACTACGAGCAGTACTTC; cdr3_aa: CSVRRDYEQYF
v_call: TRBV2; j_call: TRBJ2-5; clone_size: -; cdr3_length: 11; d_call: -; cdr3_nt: TGTGCCAGCAGTGAAACTGAGACCCAGTACTTC; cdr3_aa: CASSETETQYF
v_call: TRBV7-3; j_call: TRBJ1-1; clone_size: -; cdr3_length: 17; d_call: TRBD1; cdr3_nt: TGTGCCAGCAGCTTAATGGGGACAGGGACGAGAGGCACTGAAGCTTTCTTT; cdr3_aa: CASSLMGTGTRGTEAFF
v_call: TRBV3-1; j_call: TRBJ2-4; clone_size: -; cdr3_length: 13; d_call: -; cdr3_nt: TGTGCCAGCAGCTTCGGTCGGCCTAACATTCAGTACTTC; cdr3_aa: CASSFGRPNIQYF
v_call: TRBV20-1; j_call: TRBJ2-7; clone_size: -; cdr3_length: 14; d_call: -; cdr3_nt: TGCAGTGCGTGGTCTGGGAGCTTGGGCTACGAGCAGTACTTC; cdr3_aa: CSAWSGSLGYEQYF
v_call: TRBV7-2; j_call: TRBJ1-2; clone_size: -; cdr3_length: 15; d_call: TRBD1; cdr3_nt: TGTGCCAGCAGCTTCCCTGGACAGGGGGCTTATGGCTACACCTTC; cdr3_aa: CASSFPGQGAYGYTF